This TCR beta chain is from a study of neurological immune-mediated disorders. The CDR3 length is 11 residues. Trimming stripped 11 bases from V and 1 base from J, with 7 bases between. CDR1 and CDR2 (germline): SEHNR, FQNEAQ (reference sequence). This clonotype appeared many times. One entry per CDR3 protein results from TCRdb running MiXCR on the 5' RACE reads. The repertoire holds tens of thousands of distinct CDR3 sequences, with about 4% as singletons. The TCR sequence derives from a woman in her fifties or sixties with multiple sclerosis. This rearrangement joins TRBV7-9 to TRBJ2-3, with D perhaps matching TRBD1 (5 bases). Sequencing was performed on PBMCs. Here the CDR3 reads CAGQGTDTQYF. Written as DNA, the CDR3 is TGTGCCGGACAAGGCACAGATACGCAGTATTTT.